This TCR beta chain was observed in a study of T cell responses to AZD1222 COVID-19 vaccine. The ends were cut back, 3 bases at V and 3 bases at J, with 12 bases in the middle. The CDR3 has 14 amino acids. Germline CDR1 is SGHTA and CDR2 is FQGNSA. Some clones are missing from TCRdb's copy, which holds only in-frame ones; the method was immunoSEQ multiplex PCR. The sample contains 150,000 or so clones, over 80% of which appear only once. The chain combines TRBV7-2 with TRBJ2-7; possibly TRBD2 for D (5 bases). Sample: peripheral blood, taken 28 days after the second AZD1222 dose. The TCR sequence derives from an adult who received the AZD1222 COVID-19 vaccine. Here the CDR3 DNA reads TGTGCCAGCAGCTTGGACGGAGGACTCTACGAGCAGTACTTC. This encodes CASSLDGGLYEQYF.